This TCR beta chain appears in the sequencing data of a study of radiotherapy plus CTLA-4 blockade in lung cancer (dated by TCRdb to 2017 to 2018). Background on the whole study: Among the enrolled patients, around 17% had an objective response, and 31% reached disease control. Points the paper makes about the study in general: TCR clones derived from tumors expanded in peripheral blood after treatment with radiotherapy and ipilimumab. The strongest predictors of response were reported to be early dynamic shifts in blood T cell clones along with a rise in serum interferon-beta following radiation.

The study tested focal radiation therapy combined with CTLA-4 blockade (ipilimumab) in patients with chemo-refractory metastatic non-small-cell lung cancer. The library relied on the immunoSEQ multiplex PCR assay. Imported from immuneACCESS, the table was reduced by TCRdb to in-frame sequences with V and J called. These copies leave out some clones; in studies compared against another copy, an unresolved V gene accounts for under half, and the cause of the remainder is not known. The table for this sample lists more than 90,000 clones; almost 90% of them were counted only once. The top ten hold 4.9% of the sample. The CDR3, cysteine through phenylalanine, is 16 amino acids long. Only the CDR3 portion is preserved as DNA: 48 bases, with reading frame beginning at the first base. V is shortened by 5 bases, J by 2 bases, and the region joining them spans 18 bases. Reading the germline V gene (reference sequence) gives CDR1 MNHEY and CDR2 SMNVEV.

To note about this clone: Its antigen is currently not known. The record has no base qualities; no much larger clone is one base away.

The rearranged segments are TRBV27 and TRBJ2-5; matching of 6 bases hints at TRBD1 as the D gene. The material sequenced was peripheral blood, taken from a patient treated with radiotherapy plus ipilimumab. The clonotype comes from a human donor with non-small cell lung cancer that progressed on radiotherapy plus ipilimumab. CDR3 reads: CASSTLPGTPQETQYF. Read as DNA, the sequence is TGTGCCAGCAGTACCCTACCCGGGACACCTCAAGAGACCCAGTACTTC.